This TCR beta chain comes out of a study of vaccination effects on CD4 cells after COVID-19. Study information: Samples from a couple of convalescent patients were given 16 days and one week before vaccination.

With respect to this clone: What it binds is unknown.

Ahead of sequencing, the ViraFEST assay grew antigen-specific CD4+ T cells using viral peptide pools. Following a roughly 9-day culture, CD4+ T cells were purified. Sometime from March through December 2020, the person acquired a SARS-CoV-2 infection that PCR confirmed. IL-2 medium was substituted for half the medium on days 3 and 7. This CDR3 has 16 residues. Trimming stripped 0 bases from V and 7 bases from J, with 14 bases between. CDR1 is SGHDT and CDR2 is YYEEEE in the germline V gene. Sequencing used immunoSEQ multiplex PCR; TCRdb keeps in-frame clones, though not all of them. This table holds 60,000 to 75,000 clones, 65% to 85% found once. The study's findings and limits: In convalescent patients, vaccine-induced clones largely differed from infection-induced clones.

The clonotype was recovered from a human donor who had a prior SARS-CoV-2 infection. The sequencing used CD4+ T cells from PBMCs cultured with HIV peptides, collected before COVID-19 vaccination. The subset was: HIV-1 Nef peptide pool negative control/reference culture. This chain links TRBV5-6 with TRBJ1-6; D call uncertain. In DNA, the CDR3 is TGTGCCAGCAGCTTGGCGGCTTCAAGAGACAATTCACCCCTCCACTTT. Translation gives CASSLAASRDNSPLHF.